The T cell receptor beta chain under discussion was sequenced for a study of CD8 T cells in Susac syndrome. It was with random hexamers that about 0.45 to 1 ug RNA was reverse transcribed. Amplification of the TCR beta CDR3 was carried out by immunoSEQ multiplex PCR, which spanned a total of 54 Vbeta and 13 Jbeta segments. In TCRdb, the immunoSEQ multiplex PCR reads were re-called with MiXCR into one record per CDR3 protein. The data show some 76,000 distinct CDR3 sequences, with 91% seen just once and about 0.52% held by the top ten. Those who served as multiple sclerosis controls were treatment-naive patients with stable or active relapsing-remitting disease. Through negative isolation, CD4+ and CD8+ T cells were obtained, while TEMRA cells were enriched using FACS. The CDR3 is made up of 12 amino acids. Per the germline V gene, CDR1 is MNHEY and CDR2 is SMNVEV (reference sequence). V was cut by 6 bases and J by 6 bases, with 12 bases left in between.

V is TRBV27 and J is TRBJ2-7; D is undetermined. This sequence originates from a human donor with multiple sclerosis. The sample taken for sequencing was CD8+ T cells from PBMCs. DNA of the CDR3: TGTGCCAGCAGACCCGGCGGATCCGAGCAGTACTTC. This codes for CASRPGGSEQYF.